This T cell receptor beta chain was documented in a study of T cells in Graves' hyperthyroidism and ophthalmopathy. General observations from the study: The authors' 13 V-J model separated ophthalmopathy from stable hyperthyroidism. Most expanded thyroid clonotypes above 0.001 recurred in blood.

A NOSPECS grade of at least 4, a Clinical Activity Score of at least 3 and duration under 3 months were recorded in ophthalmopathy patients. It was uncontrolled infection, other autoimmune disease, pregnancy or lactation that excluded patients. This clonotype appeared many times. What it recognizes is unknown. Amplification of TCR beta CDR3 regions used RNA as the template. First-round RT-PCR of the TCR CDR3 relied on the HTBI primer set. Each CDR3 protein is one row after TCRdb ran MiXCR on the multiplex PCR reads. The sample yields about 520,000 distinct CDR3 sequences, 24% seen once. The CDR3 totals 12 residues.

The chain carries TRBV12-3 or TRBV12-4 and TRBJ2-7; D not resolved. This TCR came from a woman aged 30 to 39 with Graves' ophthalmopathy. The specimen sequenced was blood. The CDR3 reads CVSAPRRYEQYF. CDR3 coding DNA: TGTGTTTCCGCACCGCGGCGTTACGAGCAGTACTTC.